What follows are 3 T cell receptor beta chains derived from one specimen sequenced in a study of blood T cell repertoires in COVID-19. TCRdb's table, derived via immunoSEQ multiplex PCR, lists solely in-frame clones and lacks some. The profile covers roughly 500,000 clones, with around 87% appearing a single time and 1.8% taken by the ten largest. The sequenced sample consisted of PBMCs or T cells enriched from blood (not recorded which). These receptors were taken from a woman aged 40 to 55 who had recovered from COVID-19.

CDR3 loop: CASSLRGGTDTQYF. The DNA for the CDR3 is TGTGCCAGCAGCTTGCGGGGTGGCACAGATACGCAGTATTTT. V gene TRBV5-6 combines with J gene TRBJ2-3; tentative D call: TRBD2 (5 bases). V dropped 1 base and J dropped 1 base, with 7 bases sitting between them. Germline V gene data show CDR1 as SGHDT and CDR2 as YYEEEE. The length of the CDR3 is 14 residues. The full variable domain, with the rest looked up from reference TRBV5-6 and TRBJ2-3, is DAGVTQSPTHLIKTRGQQVTLRCSPKSGHDTVSWYQQALGQGPQFIFQYYEEEERQRGNFPDRFSGHQFPNYSSELNVNALLLGDSALYLCASSLRGGTDTQYFGPGTRLTVL.

The gene calls are TRBV6-5 and TRBJ2-1; 7 bases are a match to TRBD1. Germline values: CDR1 MNHEY, CDR2 SVGAGI. Trimming at V came to 6 bases and at J to 0 bases, leaving 5 bases not matched to a gene. The CDR3 contains 15 residues. The CDR3 protein is CASSLRGSSYNEQFF. The CDR3 nucleotides are TGTGCCAGCAGCCTCAGGGGGAGCTCCTACAATGAGCAGTTCTTC.

The V gene is TRBV4-1, the J gene TRBJ2-7, with 7 nucleotides matching TRBD1. V was pared by 2 bases and J by 1 base, with 5 bases of the junction left unmatched. The germline V gene has CDR1 MGHRA and CDR2 YSYEKL. The CDR3 runs to 15 residues. CDR3 residues: CASSQPRDRSYEQYF. The CDR3 DNA reads as TGCGCCAGCAGCCAACCACGGGACAGATCCTACGAGCAGTACTTC.